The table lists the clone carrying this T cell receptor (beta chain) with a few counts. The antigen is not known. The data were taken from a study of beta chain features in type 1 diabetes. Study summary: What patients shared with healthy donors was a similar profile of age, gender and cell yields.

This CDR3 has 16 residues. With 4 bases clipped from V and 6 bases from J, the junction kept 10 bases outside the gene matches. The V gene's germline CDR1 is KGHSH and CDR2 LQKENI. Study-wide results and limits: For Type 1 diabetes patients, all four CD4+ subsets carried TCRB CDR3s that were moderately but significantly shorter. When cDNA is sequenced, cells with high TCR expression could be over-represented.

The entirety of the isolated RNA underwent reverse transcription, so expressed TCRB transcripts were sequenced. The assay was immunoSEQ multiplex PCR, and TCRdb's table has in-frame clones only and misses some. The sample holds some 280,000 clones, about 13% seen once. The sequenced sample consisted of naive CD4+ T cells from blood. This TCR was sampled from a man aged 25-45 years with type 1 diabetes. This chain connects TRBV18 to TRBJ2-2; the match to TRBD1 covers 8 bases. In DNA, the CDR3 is TGTGCCAGCTCACTCGGGACAGGCCGAGGTCCCGGGGAGCTGTTTTTT. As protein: CASSLGTGRGPGELFF. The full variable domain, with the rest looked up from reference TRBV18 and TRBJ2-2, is NAGVMQNPRHLVRRRGQEARLRCSPMKGHSHVYWYRQLPEEGLKFMVYLQKENIIDESGMPKERFSAEFPKEGPSILRIQQVVRGDSAAYFCASSLGTGRGPGELFFGEGSRLTVL.